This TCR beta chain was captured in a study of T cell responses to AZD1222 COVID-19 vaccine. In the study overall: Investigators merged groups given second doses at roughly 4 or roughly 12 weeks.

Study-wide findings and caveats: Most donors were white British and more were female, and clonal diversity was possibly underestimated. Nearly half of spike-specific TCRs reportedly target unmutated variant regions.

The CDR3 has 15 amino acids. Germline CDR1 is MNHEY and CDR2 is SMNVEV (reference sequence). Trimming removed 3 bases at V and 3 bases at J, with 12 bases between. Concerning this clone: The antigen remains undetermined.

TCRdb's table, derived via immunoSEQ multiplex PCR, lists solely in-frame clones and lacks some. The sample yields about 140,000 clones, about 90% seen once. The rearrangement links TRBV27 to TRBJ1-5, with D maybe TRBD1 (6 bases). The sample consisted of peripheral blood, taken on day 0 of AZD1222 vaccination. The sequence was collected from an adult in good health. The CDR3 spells CASSLGGGSNQPQHF. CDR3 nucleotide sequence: TGTGCCAGCAGTTTGGGAGGGGGATCCAATCAGCCCCAGCATTTT.